This T cell receptor (beta chain) stems from a study of technical replicates of blood from a handful of donors. Repertoires were generated with immunoSEQ multiplex PCR, while TCRdb's copy carries only in-frame clones and drops some. Among roughly 50,000 clones listed, about 94% were seen once. Germline CDR1 LNHDA, CDR2 SQIVND (reference sequence). This CDR3 comprises 14 residues. Deletions cut 6 bases from V and 0 bases from J, with 11 bases between. The origin of this receptor is a human donor in good health. Some clones in this sample may be carry-over from other donors' samples. The chain carries TRBV19 and TRBJ1-2; D is ambiguous. Sequenced sample: PBMCs. The CDR3 here is CASRITGANYGYTF. CDR3 nucleotide sequence: TGTGCCAGTAGAATAACCGGAGCTAACTATGGCTACACCTTC.